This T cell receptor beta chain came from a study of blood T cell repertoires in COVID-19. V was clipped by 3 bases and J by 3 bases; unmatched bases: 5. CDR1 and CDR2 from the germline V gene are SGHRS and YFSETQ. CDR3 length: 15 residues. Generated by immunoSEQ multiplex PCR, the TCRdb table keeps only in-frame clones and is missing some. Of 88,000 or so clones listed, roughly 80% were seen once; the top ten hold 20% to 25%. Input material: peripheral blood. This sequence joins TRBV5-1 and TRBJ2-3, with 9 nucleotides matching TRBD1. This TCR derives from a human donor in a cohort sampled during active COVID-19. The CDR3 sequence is CASSSGTGFTDTQYF. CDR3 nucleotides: TGCGCCAGCAGCTCCGGGACAGGGTTTACAGATACGCAGTATTTT.